This paragraph covers one T cell receptor beta chain sequence. The ends lost 5 bases at V and 3 bases at J; junction bases unmatched: 10. Germline CDR1 MDHEN, CDR2 SYDVKM. CDR3 size: 15 residues. This record comes from a study of blood T cell repertoires in COVID-19. As for the study in general: Spain, Italy and the United States supplied samples that represented acute and convalescent COVID-19. Sources were T cells, B-cell-depleted T cells, or PBMCs; the material itself was cDNA or gDNA.

In the source study's methods: Amplification of reference gene primers was used by the study to estimate nucleated cell counts. Clones were sequenced by immunoSEQ multiplex PCR, and TCRdb holds only the in-frame ones, with some missing. The DNA gave D and trimming, while V, J and clone size come from that table. The sample lists about 78,000 clones, roughly 87% occurring once. Sequencing was done on a sample of peripheral blood. The clonotype comes from a woman aged 50 to 60 in a cohort sampled during active COVID-19. The chain recombines TRBV28 with TRBJ2-7; TRBD2 matches at 7 bases. The CDR3 nucleotides read TGTGCCAGCAGTGGGGGTCTAGCGGTCCTCTACGAGCAGTACTTC. As protein: CASSGGLAVLYEQYF.